This is a list of T cell receptor beta chains from one sample in a study of long-term antiretroviral therapy in people with HIV. Using immunoSEQ multiplex PCR, the repertoire was profiled, and TCRdb retains in-frame clones only, with some absent. The data show approximately 35,000 clones, around 97% seen once. Sequencing was performed on unsorted PBMCs, taken 6.9 years after starting antiretroviral therapy. These receptors were obtained from a man aged 25 to 40 with HIV. Both conserved end residues are part of each CDR3. The D gene is left open where the match is weak. A row's size may be missing; if present it is once, few, many or a size class.

D	V	size	J	CDR3	DNA
-	TRBV15	-	TRBJ1-4	CATSRDRAQTNEKLFF	TGTGCCACCAGCAGAGATCGGGCACAAACTAATGAAAAACTGTTTTTT
-	TRBV19	once	TRBJ1-1	CASSPGPPVTEAFF	TGTGCCAGTAGTCCCGGGCCCCCGGTCACTGAAGCTTTCTTT
-	TRBV29-1	-	TRBJ2-2	CSVEDPASITTNTGELFF	TGCAGCGTTGAAGATCCGGCTAGCATAACTACGAACACCGGGGAGCTGTTTTTT
TRBD2	TRBV19	-	TRBJ2-3	CASSSGGALQYF	TGTGCCAGTAGTTCGGGGGGGGCCTTGCAGTATTTT
-	TRBV6-6	-	TRBJ2-1	CASSAPGLFNEQFF	TGTGCCAGCAGTGCCCCGGGACTTTTCAATGAGCAGTTCTTC
-	TRBV11-2	-	TRBJ1-2	CASSFYFEGGYTF	TGTGCCAGCAGCTTTTACTTTGAGGGAGGCTACACCTTC
-	TRBV9	-	TRBJ2-1	CASSVGGRVPYNEQFF	TGTGCCAGCAGCGTAGGGGGGAGAGTCCCCTACAATGAGCAGTTCTTC
-	TRBV10-3	-	TRBJ1-1	CASTGSTEAFF	TGTGCCTCTACAGGGAGCACTGAAGCTTTCTTT
TRBD1	TRBV9	-	TRBJ2-2	CASSVGDRANTGELFF	TGTGCCAGCAGCGTAGGCGACAGGGCCAACACCGGGGAGCTGTTTTTT
TRBD2	TRBV7-8	-	TRBJ2-1	CASSSLAGGNNEQFF	TGTGCCAGCAGCTCTCTAGCGGGGGGGAACAATGAGCAGTTCTTC
-	TRBV2	-	TRBJ2-1	CASREADNEQFF	TGTGCCAGCAGGGAAGCCGACAATGAGCAGTTCTTC
-	TRBV19	-	TRBJ1-1	CASIMADYSNTEAFF	TGTGCCAGTATCATGGCAGATTATTCTAACACTGAAGCTTTCTTT
TRBD1	TRBV27	-	TRBJ2-5	CASSPTPGTGGEETQYF	TGTGCCAGCAGTCCCACCCCCGGGACAGGGGGCGAAGAGACCCAGTACTTC
-	TRBV7-9	-	TRBJ2-1	CASSLRSSSYNEQFF	TGTGCCAGCAGTCTGAGGAGCAGCTCCTACAATGAGCAGTTCTTC
-	TRBV6-5	-	TRBJ1-1	CASSLTVNTEAFF	TGTGCCAGCAGTCTGACAGTGAACACTGAAGCTTTCTTT
TRBD1	TRBV29-1	-	TRBJ2-5	CSAGQGTGETQYF	TGCAGCGCCGGACAGGGGACGGGAGAGACCCAGTACTTC
-	TRBV6-1	-	TRBJ1-2	CASSEVGYGYTF	TGTGCCAGCAGTGAGGTCGGGTATGGCTACACCTTC
-	TRBV29-1	-	TRBJ1-2	CTYAGPLYGYTF	TGCACCTACGCAGGACCCCTCTATGGCTACACCTTC
TRBD2	TRBV7-9	-	TRBJ2-1	CASSLDGGAYNEQFF	TGTGCCAGCAGCCTCGACGGGGGGGCCTACAATGAGCAGTTCTTC
TRBD2	TRBV6-1	-	TRBJ2-3	CASTRAGATDTQYF	TGTGCCAGCACTCGGGCGGGAGCCACAGATACGCAGTATTTT
-	TRBV7-2	-	TRBJ2-5	CASSLVWSSVQETQYF	TGTGCCAGCAGCTTAGTCTGGTCTAGCGTACAAGAGACCCAGTACTTC
-	TRBV10-3	-	TRBJ1-4	CAISESGGRLTPNEKLFF	TGTGCCATCAGTGAGAGCGGGGGGCGTCTAACCCCAAATGAAAAACTGTTTTTT
TRBD1	TRBV19	-	TRBJ2-5	CASSIGAGGFGTQYF	TGTGCCAGTAGTATAGGGGCAGGGGGATTTGGGACCCAGTACTTC
-	TRBV4-1	-	TRBJ1-6	CASSQEGQENSPLHF	TGCGCCAGCAGCCAAGAGGGGCAGGAGAATTCACCCCTCCACTTT
-	TRBV6-6	-	TRBJ2-6	CASFGSGANVLTF	TGTGCCAGCTTTGGCTCTGGGGCCAACGTCCTGACTTTC
-	TRBV6-1	-	TRBJ1-1	CASSIQVHTEAFF	TGTGCCAGCAGTATACAGGTCCACACTGAAGCTTTCTTT
TRBD1	TRBV6-5	-	TRBJ1-2	CASRRTGLYGYTF	TGTGCCAGCAGGCGGACAGGCCTCTATGGCTACACCTTC